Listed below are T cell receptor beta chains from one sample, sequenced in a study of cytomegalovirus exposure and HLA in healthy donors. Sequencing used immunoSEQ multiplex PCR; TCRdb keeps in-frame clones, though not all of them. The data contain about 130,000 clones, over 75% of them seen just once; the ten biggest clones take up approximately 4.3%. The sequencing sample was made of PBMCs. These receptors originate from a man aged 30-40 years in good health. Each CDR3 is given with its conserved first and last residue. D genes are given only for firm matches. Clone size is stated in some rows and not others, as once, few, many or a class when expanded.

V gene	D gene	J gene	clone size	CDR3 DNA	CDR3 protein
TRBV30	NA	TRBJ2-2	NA	TGTGCCTGGAGTCCGGCGGGGGCAGTGGCCGGGGAGCTGTTTTTT	CAWSPAGAVAGELFF
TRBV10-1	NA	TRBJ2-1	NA	TGCGCCAGCAGTCGCCAGGGTAATGAGCAGTTCTTC	CASSRQGNEQFF
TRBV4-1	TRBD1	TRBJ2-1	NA	TGCGCCAGCAGCCAGACAGGGCTCTCCTACAATGAGCAGTTCTTC	CASSQTGLSYNEQFF
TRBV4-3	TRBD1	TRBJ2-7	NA	TGCGCCAGCAGCCAAGGACAGGGAAGGGAGCAGTACTTC	CASSQGQGREQYF
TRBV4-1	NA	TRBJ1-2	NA	TGCGCCAGCAGCCAAGAAGCAAACAGGGACTATGGCTACACCTTC	CASSQEANRDYGYTF
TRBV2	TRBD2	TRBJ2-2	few	TGTGCCAGCAGGGGGACTAGCGGGTCCGGGGAGCTGTTTTTT	CASRGTSGSGELFF
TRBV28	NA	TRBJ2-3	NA	TGTGCCAGCAGCCCGTACGTCGACAATCGGGGATGGCAAGCAGATACGCAGTATTTT	CASSPYVDNRGWQADTQYF
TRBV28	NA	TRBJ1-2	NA	TGTGCCAGCAGTGCGGGCCCTACCCTTACAAATGGCTACACCTTC	CASSAGPTLTNGYTF
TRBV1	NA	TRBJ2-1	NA	TGCACCAGCAGCCGAGAGCGGAAGCCCACGGATGAGCAGTTCTTC	CTSSRERKPTDEQFF
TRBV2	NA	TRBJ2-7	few	TGTGCCAGCAGTGAAATAGCGGCAACCTACGAGCAGTACTTC	CASSEIAATYEQYF
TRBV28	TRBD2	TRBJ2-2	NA	TGTGCCAGCAGTTTGGCGCTAGCGGGAGTCGGGGAGCTGTTTTTT	CASSLALAGVGELFF
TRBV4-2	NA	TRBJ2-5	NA	TGTGCCAGCGGGTTAAAGGAGCAGTACTTC	CASGLKEQYF
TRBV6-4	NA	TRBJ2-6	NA	TGTGCCAGCAGTGACACAATTGACTCTGGGGCCAACGTCCTGACTTTC	CASSDTIDSGANVLTF
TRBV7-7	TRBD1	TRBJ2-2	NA	TGTGCCAGCAGCACGGGACAGGGCAAGACCGGGGAGCTGTTTTTT	CASSTGQGKTGELFF
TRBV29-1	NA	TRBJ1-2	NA	TGCAGCGTTGAACCGGGGATATATGGCTACACCTTC	CSVEPGIYGYTF
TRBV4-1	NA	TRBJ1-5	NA	TGCGCCCAGGTAAACGAACATACCAATCAGCCCCAGCATTTT	CAQVNEHTNQPQHF